This T cell receptor beta chain originates from a study of blood T cell repertoires in COVID-19. About the research overall: Some COVID-19 samples were acute and others convalescent; all came from the United States, Italy and Spain.

The junction had 8 bases not matched to a gene; V was cut back by 5 bases and J by 8 bases. The CDR3 length is 15 residues. Germline CDR1 is MDHEN and CDR2 is SYDVKM. Sequencing used immunoSEQ multiplex PCR; TCRdb keeps in-frame clones, though not all of them. The profile shows around 390,000 clones, more than 75% of them singletons. The sequencing sample was made of PBMCs or T cells enriched from blood (not recorded which). The V gene is TRBV28, the J gene TRBJ2-2; 10 nucleotides align to TRBD1. This sequence originates from a woman aged 50 to 60 who had recovered from COVID-19. The CDR3 reads CASSTRDRGSGELFF. CDR3 DNA: TGTGCCAGCAGTACGCGGGACAGGGGTTCGGGGGAGCTGTTTTTT. Full variable domain (rest looked up from reference TRBV28 and TRBJ2-2): DVKVTQSSRYLVKRTGEKVFLECVQDMDHENMFWYRQDPGLGLRLIYFSYDVKMKEKGDIPEGYSVSREKKERFSLILESASTNQTSMYLCASSTRDRGSGELFFGEGSRLTVL.